One TCR beta chain is described in this entry. The data are from a study of cytomegalovirus exposure and HLA in healthy donors. The PCR employed 60 Vbeta primers together with 13 Jbeta primers. Measured with immunoSEQ multiplex PCR; TCRdb has only the in-frame clones, and not every one. The sample carries 150,000 to 200,000 clones, around 87% recorded once. Input material: PBMCs. The TCR originated in a boy aged 2 to 10 in good health and CMV-seronegative.

This chain's CDR3 is CAYCGTYNEQFF. The CDR3, as DNA: TGTGCCTACTGCGGGACCTACAATGAGCAGTTCTTC. The chain uses TRBV30 and TRBJ2-1; D possibly corresponds to TRBD2 (6 bases). CDR1 and CDR2 from the germline V gene are GTSNPN and SVGIG (reference sequence). The germline V and J ends were trimmed by 7 bases and 2 bases, with 9 bases remaining between them. This CDR3 is built from 12 residues.